The entry below gives a single T cell receptor beta chain sequence along with its context. The sample belongs to a study of blood T cell repertoires in COVID-19. Per the original data handling: Amplification with reference gene primers provided the estimates of nucleated cell counts. Measured with immunoSEQ multiplex PCR; TCRdb has only the in-frame clones, and not every one. V and J calls and clone size are those listed in that table; D and trimming were worked out from the DNA. The sample consists of about 110,000 clones, 70% to 80% of them appearing once. Germline V gives CDR1 LGHDT, CDR2 YNNKEL (reference sequence). V lost 6 bases, J lost 4 bases, and 6 bases stayed unmatched. The CDR3 is 16 amino acids.

The origin of this receptor is an older man with COVID-19, enrolled during active disease. Sequencing used peripheral blood. The V and J genes are TRBV3-1 (or the pseudogene TRBV3-2) and TRBJ2-5, with 15 bases lining up with TRBD2. The CDR3 coding sequence is TGTGCCAGCAGGGGACTAGCGGGAGGCAGGGGAGAGACCCAGTACTTC. It specifies CASRGLAGGRGETQYF.